The T cell receptor (beta chain) under discussion was sequenced for a study of glioma-infiltrating T cells after dendritic cell vaccination. Study findings and constraints: Longer survival after dendritic cell vaccination followed higher pretreatment TIL content.

TCRdb's table, derived via immunoSEQ multiplex PCR, lists solely in-frame clones and lacks some. Of 95,000 or so clones detected, over 75% appear once; the ten largest clones hold around 3.2%. Only patients with spare fresh-frozen tumor and over two years of follow-up were included. As for this clone: What it binds is unknown.

J gave up 2 bases and V 0 bases, and 10 bases lay outside the gene matches. CDR3 size: 20 residues. The germline V gene encodes CDR1 SGDLS and CDR2 YYNGEE. This receptor was taken from a human donor with glioblastoma. The chain links TRBV9 to TRBJ2-6, with TRBD1 matching over 11 bases. Source: blood, taken before dendritic cell vaccination. CDR3 residues: CASSVGGTGGIFTGANVLTF. As DNA, the CDR3 is TGTGCCAGCAGCGTAGGTGGGACAGGGGGAATTTTTACTGGGGCCAACGTCCTGACTTTC.